This T cell receptor beta chain was documented in a study of T cell changes during pregnancy in multiple sclerosis. Method: immunoSEQ multiplex PCR; TCRdb's copy keeps in-frame clones and lacks some. Among around 53,000 clones listed, about 90% were seen once. V was clipped by 0 bases and J by 3 bases, with 6 bases between them. This CDR3 spans 13 amino acids. Germline-derived CDR1 and CDR2 are MGHDK and SYGVNS. This sequence joins TRBV25-1 and TRBJ2-7; no definite D call. This sequence originates from a female donor with multiple sclerosis, enrolled in a pregnancy study. This specimen consisted of CD4+ T cells from peripheral blood mononuclear cells, obtained after pregnancy. The CDR3: CASSEYSGYEQYF. CDR3 sequence (DNA): TGTGCCAGCAGTGAATATTCGGGCTACGAGCAGTACTTC.